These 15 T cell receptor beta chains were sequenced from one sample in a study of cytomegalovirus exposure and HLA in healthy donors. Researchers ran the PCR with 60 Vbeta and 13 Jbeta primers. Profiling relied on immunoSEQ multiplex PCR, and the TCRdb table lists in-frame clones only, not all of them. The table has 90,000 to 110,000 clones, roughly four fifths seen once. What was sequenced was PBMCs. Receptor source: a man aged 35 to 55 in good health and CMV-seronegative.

The CDR3 sequence is CASSESGTYGYTF. Written as DNA, the CDR3 is TGCGCCAGCAGTGAGTCGGGGACATATGGCTACACCTTC. V gene TRBV10-1 combines with J gene TRBJ1-2; a possible D gene is TRBD1 (6 bases). Germline CDR1 and CDR2: WNHNN and SYGVQD (reference sequence). CDR3 size: 13 residues. Trimming removed 0 bases at V and 5 bases at J, with 7 bases between.

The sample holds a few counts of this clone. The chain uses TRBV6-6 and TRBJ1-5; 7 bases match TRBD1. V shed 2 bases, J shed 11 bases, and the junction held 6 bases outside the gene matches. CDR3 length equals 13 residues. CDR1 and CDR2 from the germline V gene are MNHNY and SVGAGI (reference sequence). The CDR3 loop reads CASSYDRVKAQHF. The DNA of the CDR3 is TGTGCCAGCAGTTACGACAGGGTTAAAGCCCAGCATTTT.

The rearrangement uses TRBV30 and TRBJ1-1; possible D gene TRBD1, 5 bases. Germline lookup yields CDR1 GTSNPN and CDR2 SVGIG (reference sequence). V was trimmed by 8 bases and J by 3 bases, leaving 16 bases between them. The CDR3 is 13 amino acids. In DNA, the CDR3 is TGTGCCCCGTGCCTGGGGCGCGACACTGAAGCTTTCTTT. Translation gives CAPCLGRDTEAFF.

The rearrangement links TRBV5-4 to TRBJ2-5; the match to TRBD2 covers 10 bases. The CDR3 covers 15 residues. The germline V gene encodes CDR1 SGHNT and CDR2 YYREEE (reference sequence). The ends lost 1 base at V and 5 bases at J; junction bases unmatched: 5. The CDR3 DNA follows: TGTGCCAGCAGCTTGAGAAGCGGGAGGGCGGAGACCCAGTACTTC. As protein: CASSLRSGRAETQYF.

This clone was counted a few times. CDR3 nucleotides: TGTGCCAGCATCCTTTTAGGAGGAGGGGGCCGAAACACCATATATTTT. This encodes CASILLGGGGRNTIYF. The chain carries TRBV7-9 and TRBJ1-3; 7 nucleotides agree with TRBD1. CDR1 is SEHNR, CDR2 FQNEAQ, per germline (reference sequence). J gave up 5 bases and V 7 bases, and 14 bases lay outside the gene matches. The CDR3 has 16 residues.

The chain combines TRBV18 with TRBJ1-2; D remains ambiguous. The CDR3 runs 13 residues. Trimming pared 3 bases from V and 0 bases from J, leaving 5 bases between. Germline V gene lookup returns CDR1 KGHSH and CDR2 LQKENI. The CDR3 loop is CASSPTANYGYTF. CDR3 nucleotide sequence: TGTGCCAGCTCACCGACTGCTAACTATGGCTACACCTTC.

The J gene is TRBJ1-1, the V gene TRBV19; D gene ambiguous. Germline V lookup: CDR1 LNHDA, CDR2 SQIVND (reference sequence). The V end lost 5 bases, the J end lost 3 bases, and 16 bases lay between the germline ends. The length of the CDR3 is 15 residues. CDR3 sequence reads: CASSAGRRGDTEAFF. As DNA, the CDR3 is TGTGCCAGTAGTGCCGGGCGACGGGGTGACACTGAAGCTTTCTTT.

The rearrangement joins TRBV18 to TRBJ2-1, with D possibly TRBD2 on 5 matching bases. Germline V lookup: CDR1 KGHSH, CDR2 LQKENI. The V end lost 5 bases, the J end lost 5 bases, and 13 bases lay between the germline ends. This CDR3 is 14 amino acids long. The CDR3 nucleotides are TGTGCCAGCTCATCACAACCCGGGGACAATGAGCAGTTCTTC. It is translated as CASSSQPGDNEQFF.

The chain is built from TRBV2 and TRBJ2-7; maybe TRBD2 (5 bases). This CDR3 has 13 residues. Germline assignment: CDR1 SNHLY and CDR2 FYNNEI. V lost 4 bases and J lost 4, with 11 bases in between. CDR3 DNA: TGTGCCAGCAGTGCAATCCCGGGGTACGAGCAGTACTTC. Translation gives CASSAIPGYEQYF.

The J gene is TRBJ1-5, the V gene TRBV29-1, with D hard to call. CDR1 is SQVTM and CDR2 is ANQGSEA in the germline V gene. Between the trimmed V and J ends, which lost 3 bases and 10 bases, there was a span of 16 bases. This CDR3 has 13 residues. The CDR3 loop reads CSVEYGRGDPQHF. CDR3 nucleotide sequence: TGCAGCGTTGAGTACGGGCGGGGAGACCCCCAGCATTTT.

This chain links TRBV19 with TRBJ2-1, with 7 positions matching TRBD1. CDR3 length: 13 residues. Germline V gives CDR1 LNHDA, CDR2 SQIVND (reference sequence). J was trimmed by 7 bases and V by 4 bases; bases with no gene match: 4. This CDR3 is CASSNRQGNEQFF. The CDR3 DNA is TGTGCCAGTAGTAACCGACAGGGAAATGAGCAGTTCTTC.

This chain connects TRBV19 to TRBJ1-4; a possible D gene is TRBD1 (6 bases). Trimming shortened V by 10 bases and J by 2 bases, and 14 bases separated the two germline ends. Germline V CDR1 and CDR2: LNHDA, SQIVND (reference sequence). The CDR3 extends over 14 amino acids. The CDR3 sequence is CATSGGLTNEKLFF. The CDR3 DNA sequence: TGTGCCACCTCGGGGGGGCTTACTAATGAAAAACTGTTTTTT. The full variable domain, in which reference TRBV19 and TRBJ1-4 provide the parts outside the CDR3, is DGGITQSPKYLFRKEGQNVTLSCEQNLNHDAMYWYRQDPGQGLRLIYYSQIVNDFQKGDIAEGYSVSREKKESFPLTVTSAQKNPTAFYLCATSGGLTNEKLFFGSGTQLSVL.

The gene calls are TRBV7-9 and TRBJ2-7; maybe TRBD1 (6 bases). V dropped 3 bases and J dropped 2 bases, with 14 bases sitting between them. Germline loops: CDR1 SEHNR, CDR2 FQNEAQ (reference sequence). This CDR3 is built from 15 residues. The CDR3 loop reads CASSFDDRSTYEQYF. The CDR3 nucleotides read TGTGCCAGCAGCTTTGACGACAGGTCGACCTACGAGCAGTACTTC.

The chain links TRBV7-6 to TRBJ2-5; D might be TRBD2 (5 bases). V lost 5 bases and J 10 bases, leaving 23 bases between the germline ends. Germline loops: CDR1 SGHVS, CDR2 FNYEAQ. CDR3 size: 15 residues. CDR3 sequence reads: CASSPERRVVGDQYF. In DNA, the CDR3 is TGTGCCAGCAGCCCAGAGCGGCGAGTCGTCGGGGACCAGTACTTC.

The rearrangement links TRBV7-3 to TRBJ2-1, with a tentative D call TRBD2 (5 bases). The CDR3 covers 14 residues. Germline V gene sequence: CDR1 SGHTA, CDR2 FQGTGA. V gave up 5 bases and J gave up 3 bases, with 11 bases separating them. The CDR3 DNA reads TGTGCCAGCAGCCCAACTAGTTACTACAATGAGCAGTTCTTC. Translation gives CASSPTSYYNEQFF. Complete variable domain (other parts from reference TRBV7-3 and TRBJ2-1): GAGVSQTPSNKVTEKGKYVELRCDPISGHTALYWYRQSLGQGPEFLIYFQGTGAADDSGLPNDRFFAVRPEGSVSTLKIQRTERGDSAVYLCASSPTSYYNEQFFGPGTRLTVL.